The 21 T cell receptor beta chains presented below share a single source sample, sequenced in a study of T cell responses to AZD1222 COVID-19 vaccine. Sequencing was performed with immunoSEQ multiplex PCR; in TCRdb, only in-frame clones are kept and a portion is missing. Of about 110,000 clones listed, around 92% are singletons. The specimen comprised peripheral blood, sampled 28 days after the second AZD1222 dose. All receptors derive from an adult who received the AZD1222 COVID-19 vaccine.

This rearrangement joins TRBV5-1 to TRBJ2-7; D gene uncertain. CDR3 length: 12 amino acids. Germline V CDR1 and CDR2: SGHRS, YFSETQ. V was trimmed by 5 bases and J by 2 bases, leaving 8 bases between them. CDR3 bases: TGCGCCAGCAGACTGACGGCCTACGAGCAGTACTTC. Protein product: CASRLTAYEQYF.

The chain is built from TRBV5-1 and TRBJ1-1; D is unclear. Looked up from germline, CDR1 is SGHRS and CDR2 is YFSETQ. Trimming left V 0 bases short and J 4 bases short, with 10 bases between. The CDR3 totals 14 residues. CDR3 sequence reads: CASSLEGMGTEAFF. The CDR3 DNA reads TGCGCCAGCAGCTTGGAAGGGATGGGCACTGAAGCTTTCTTT.

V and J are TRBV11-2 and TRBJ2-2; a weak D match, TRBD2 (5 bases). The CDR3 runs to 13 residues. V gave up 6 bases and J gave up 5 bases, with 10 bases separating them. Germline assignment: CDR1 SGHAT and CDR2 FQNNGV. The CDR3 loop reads CASSQGRTGELFF. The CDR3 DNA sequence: TGTGCCAGCAGTCAAGGGAGAACCGGGGAGCTGTTTTTT.

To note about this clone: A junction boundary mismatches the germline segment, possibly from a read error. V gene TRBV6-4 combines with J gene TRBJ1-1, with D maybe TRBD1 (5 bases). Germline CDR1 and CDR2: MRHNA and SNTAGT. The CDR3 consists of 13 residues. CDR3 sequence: CASSAGRNAEAFF. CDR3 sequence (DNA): TGTGCCAGCAGTGCAGGGAGGAACGCTGAAGCTTTCTTT.

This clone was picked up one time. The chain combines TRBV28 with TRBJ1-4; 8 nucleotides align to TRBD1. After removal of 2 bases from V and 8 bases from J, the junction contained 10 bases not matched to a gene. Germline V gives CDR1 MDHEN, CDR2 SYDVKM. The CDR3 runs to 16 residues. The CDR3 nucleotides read TGTGCCAGCAGTTTAAATGTTGAGACAGGGGAGGAAAAACTGTTTTTT. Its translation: CASSLNVETGEEKLFF.

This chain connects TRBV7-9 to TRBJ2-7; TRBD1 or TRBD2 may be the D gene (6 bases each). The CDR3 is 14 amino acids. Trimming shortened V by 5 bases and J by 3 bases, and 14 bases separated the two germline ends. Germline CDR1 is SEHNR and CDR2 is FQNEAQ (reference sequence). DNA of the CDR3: TGTGCCAGCAGCCCCAGGGGACTCAGCTACGAGCAGTACTTC. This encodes CASSPRGLSYEQYF.

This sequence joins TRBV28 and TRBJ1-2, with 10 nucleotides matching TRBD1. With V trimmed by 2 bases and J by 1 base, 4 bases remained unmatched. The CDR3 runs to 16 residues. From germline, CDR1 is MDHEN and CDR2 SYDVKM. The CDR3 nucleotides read TGTGCCAGCAGTTTAGGGGGACAGGGGATTAACTATGGCTACACCTTC. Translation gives CASSLGGQGINYGYTF.

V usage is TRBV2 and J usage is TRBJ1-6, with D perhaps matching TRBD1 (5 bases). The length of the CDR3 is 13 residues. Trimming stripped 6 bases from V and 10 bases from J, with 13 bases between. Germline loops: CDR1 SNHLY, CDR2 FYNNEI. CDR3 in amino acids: CASRAGGDSPLHF. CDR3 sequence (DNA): TGTGCCAGCAGGGCCGGGGGGGACTCACCCCTCCACTTT.

The CDR3 region has the DNA TGCGCCAGCAGCCTAACAGGGGCACAGCCCCAGCATTTT. Protein: CASSLTGAQPQHF. This chain joins TRBV4-1 and TRBJ1-5, with TRBD1 matching 7 bases. Germline V lookup: CDR1 MGHRA, CDR2 YSYEKL. There are 13 residues in the CDR3. The J segment lost 7 bases and the V segment lost 4 bases, leaving 4 bases of the junction unmatched.

Written as DNA, the CDR3 is TGTGCCAGCAGTTTAACCAGGGGGAAGACCCAGTACTTC. Protein sequence: CASSLTRGKTQYF. The chain links TRBV28 to TRBJ2-5; the match to TRBD1 covers 7 bases. There are 13 residues in the CDR3. Per the germline V gene, CDR1 is MDHEN and CDR2 is SYDVKM. The V segment lost 2 bases and the J segment 6 bases; nucleotides outside the gene matches: 3. The full variable domain, its missing parts supplied by reference TRBV28 and TRBJ2-5, is DVKVTQSSRYLVKRTGEKVFLECVQDMDHENMFWYRQDPGLGLRLIYFSYDVKMKEKGDIPEGYSVSREKKERFSLILESASTNQTSMYLCASSLTRGKTQYFGPGTRLLVL.

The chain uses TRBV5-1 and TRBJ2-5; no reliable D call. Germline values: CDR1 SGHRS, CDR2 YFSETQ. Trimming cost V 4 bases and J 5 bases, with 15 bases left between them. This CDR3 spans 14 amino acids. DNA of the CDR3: TGCGCCAGCAGCATAACCCTAGGACGGGAGACCCAGTACTTC. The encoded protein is CASSITLGRETQYF.

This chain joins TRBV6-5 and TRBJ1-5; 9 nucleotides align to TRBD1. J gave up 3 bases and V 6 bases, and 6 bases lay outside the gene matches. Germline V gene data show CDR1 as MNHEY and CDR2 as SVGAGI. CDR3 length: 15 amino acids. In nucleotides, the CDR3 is TGTGCCAGCAGCCCGGGACAGGGCTTCAATCAGCCCCAGCATTTT. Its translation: CASSPGQGFNQPQHF.

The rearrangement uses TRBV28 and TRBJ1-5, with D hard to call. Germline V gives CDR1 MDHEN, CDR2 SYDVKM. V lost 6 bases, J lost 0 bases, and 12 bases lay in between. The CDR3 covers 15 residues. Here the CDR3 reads CASSTRRNSNQPQHF. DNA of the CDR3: TGTGCCAGCAGCACCCGCCGAAATAGCAATCAGCCCCAGCATTTT.

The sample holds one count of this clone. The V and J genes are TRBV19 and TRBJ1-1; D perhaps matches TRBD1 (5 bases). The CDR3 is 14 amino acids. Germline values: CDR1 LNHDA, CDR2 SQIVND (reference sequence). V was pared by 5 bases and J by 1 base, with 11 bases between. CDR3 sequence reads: CASSVPRANTEAFF. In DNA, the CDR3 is TGTGCCAGTAGTGTCCCCAGGGCGAACACTGAAGCTTTCTTT.

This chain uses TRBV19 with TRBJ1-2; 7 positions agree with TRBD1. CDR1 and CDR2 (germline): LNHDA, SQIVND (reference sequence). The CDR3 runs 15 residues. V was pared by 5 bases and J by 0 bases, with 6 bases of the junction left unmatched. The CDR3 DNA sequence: TGTGCCAGTAGTCCGGGACAGTCAGCTAACTATGGCTACACCTTC. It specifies CASSPGQSANYGYTF.

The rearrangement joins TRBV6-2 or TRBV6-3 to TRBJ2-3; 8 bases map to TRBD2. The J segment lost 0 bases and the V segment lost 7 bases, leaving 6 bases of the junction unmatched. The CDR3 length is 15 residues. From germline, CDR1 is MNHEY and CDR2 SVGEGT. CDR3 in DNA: TGTGCCAGCACCCCGGGGGGGACTAGCACAGATACGCAGTATTTT. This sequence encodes CASTPGGTSTDTQYF.

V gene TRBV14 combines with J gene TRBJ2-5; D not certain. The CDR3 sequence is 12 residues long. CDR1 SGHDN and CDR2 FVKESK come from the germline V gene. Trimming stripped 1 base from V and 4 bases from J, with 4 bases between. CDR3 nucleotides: TGTGCCAGCAGCCAAGCCCCAGAGACCCAGTACTTC. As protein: CASSQAPETQYF. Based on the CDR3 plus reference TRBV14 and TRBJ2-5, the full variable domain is EAGVTQFPSHSVIEKGQTVTLRCDPISGHDNLYWYRRVMGKEIKFLLHFVKESKQDESGMPNNRFLAERTGGTYSTLKVQPAELEDSGVYFCASSQAPETQYFGPGTRLLVL.

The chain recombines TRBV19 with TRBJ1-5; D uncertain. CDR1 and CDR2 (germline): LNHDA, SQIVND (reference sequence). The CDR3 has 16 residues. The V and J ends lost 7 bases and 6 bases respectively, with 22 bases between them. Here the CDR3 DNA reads TGTGCCAGTACCAAGAATCGGGCAGGCGTGGGTCAGCCCCAGCATTTT. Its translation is CASTKNRAGVGQPQHF.

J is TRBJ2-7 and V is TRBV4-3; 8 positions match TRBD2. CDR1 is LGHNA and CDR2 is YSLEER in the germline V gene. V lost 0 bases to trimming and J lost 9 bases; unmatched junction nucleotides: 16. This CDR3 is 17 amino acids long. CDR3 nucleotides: TGCGCCAGCAGCCAAGATCCGGCAGCTGGGGGACTAGGCGGGCAGTACTTC. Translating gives CASSQDPAAGGLGGQYF.

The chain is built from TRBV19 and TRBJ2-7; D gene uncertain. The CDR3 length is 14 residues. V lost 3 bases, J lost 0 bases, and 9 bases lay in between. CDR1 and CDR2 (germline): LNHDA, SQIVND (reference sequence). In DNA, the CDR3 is TGTGCCAGTAGTATTTCATGGAGCTCCTACGAGCAGTACTTC. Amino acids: CASSISWSSYEQYF.

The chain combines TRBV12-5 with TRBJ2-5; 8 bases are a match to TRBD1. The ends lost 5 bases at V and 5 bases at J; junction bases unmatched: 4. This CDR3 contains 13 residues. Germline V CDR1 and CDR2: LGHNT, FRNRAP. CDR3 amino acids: CASGVDRGETQYF. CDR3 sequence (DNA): TGTGCTAGTGGTGTCGACAGGGGTGAGACCCAGTACTTC.